The T cell receptor beta chain under discussion was sequenced for a study of blood T cell repertoires in COVID-19. Method: immunoSEQ multiplex PCR; TCRdb's copy keeps in-frame clones and lacks some. The data show a few hundred thousand clones, with around 81% seen just once and roughly 3.6% held by the top ten. Participants, 18 to 89 years old, spanned some 23 US areas. The germline gives CDR1 SGHAT, CDR2 FQNNGV. Germline trimming cut 5 bases from V and 8 bases from J; bases unmatched to any gene: 6. This CDR3 comprises 15 residues. The receptor's source is a man aged 45-65 years who had recovered from COVID-19. The sample consisted of PBMCs or T cells enriched from blood (not recorded which). The rearrangement joins TRBV11-2 to TRBJ2-1; TRBD2 matches at 13 bases. CDR3 sequence reads: CASSKLAGGPYEQFF. CDR3 in DNA: TGTGCCAGCAGCAAACTAGCGGGGGGGCCGTATGAGCAGTTCTTC.